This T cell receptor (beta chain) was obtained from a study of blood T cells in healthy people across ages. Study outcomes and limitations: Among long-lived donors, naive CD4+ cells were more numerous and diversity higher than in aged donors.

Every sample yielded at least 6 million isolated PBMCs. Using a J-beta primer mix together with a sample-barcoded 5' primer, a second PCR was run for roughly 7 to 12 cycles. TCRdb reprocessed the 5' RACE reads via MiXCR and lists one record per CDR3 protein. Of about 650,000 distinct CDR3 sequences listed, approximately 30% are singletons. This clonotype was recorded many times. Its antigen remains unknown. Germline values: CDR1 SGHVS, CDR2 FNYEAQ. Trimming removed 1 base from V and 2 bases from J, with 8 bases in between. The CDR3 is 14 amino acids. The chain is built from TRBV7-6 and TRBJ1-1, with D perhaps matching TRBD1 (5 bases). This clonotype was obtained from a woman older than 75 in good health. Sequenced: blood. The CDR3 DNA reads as TGTGCCAGCAGCTTAGTAGGGGATAACACTGAAGCTTTCTTT. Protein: CASSLVGDNTEAFF.